A selection of T cell receptor beta chains follows, all from one sample in a study of blood T cell repertoires in COVID-19. Clones were read by immunoSEQ multiplex PCR, and TCRdb kept only the in-frame ones, dropping some. The sample has 250,000 to 350,000 clones; roughly 90% are singletons. Sequenced material: PBMCs or T cells enriched from blood (not recorded which). These receptors were collected from a woman aged 30 to 39 who had recovered from COVID-19. The CDR3 runs from the conserved cysteine through the conserved F or W. D genes are given only for firm matches.

j_call | d_call | v_call | cdr3_aa | cdr3_nt
TRBJ1-1 | - | TRBV19 | CASSYAETEAFF | TGTGCCAGTAGTTATGCGGAGACTGAAGCTTTCTTT
TRBJ2-1 | - | TRBV7-3 | CASSLTGNEQFF | TGTGCCAGCAGCTTAACCGGTAATGAGCAGTTCTTC
TRBJ1-5 | TRBD1 | TRBV27 | CASSLMGQGSNQPQHF | TGTGCCAGCAGTTTAATGGGACAGGGAAGCAATCAGCCCCAGCATTTT
TRBJ1-3 | - | TRBV21-1 | CASSKEPDHRADSGNTIYF | TGTGCCAGCAGCAAAGAGCCAGACCACAGGGCCGACTCTGGAAACACCATATATTTT
TRBJ1-4 | TRBD1 | TRBV6-5 | CASALYRGPNEKLFF | TGTGCCAGCGCGCTCTACAGGGGCCCGAATGAAAAACTGTTTTTT
TRBJ2-2 | TRBD1 | TRBV24-1 | CATSDRAIGTGELFF | TGTGCCACCTCAGACAGGGCGATTGGAACCGGGGAGCTGTTTTTT
TRBJ2-2 | - | TRBV7-3 | CASSSAPGRSGELFF | TGTGCCAGCAGCTCTGCCCCAGGGCGGAGCGGGGAGCTGTTTTTT
TRBJ1-2 | - | TRBV29-1 | CSGSDTFYGYTF | TGCAGCGGCTCCGATACATTCTATGGCTACACCTTC
TRBJ2-1 | - | TRBV19 | CASSSGVGNEQFF | TGTGCCAGTAGCTCAGGGGTAGGAAATGAGCAGTTCTTC
TRBJ2-2 | TRBD2 | TRBV10-2 | CASSDPLLAGGGELFF | TGCGCCAGCAGTGACCCTTTACTAGCGGGTGGCGGGGAGCTGTTTTTT